Following are 31 T cell receptor beta chains from one sample sequenced in a study of CD8 T cells in ankylosing spondylitis (dated by TCRdb to 2016 to 2017). The method behind the library was 5' RACE. Sequencing was carried out with an Illumina HiSeq 2500. The public sequencing data were trimmed at Q25 with fastp and processed into clonotypes with MiXCR by TCRdb, which kept only in-frame beta chains. All rows with the same CDR3 protein become a single entry with the most common DNA and genes. The sample table shows about 130,000 distinct CDR3 sequences, and 7.3% are seen once. Jointly, the top ten make up around 12% of the sample. The material sequenced was blood, either unsorted or a sorted T cell fraction (not recorded which). All receptors derive from a female donor with ankylosing spondylitis or in good health (not recorded which).

In its sample, this clonotype was seen many times. The chain carries TRBV20-1 and TRBJ2-3; TRBD2 matches 13 bases. Trimming cost V 5 bases and J 4 bases; bases outside gene matches: 6. This CDR3 region has 15 residues. The V gene's germline CDR1 is DFQATT and CDR2 SNEGSKA (reference sequence). Here the CDR3 reads CSAPTSGGAADTQYF. The CDR3 region has the DNA TGCAGTGCTCCCACTAGCGGGGGGGCGGCAGATACGCAGTATTTT.

This clonotype appeared a few times. The chain couples TRBV11-1 to TRBJ2-6, with 7 bases matching TRBD1. This CDR3 spans 18 amino acids. V lost 5 bases, J lost 0 bases, and 10 bases stayed unmatched. The V gene's germline CDR1 is SGHAT and CDR2 FQDESV (reference sequence). This chain's CDR3 is CASSHGQVDSSGANVLTF. In nucleotides, the CDR3 is TGTGCCAGCAGCCACGGACAGGTCGATTCCTCTGGGGCCAACGTCCTGACTTTC.

This clonotype came up many times. V and J are TRBV12-3 or TRBV12-4 and TRBJ1-3; no definite D call. CDR3 length: 14 residues. Trimming cost V 1 base and J 3 bases, with 7 bases left between them. CDR3 coding DNA: TGTGCCAGCAGTTTAGTTTCCGGTGGAAACACCATATATTTT. It is translated as CASSLVSGGNTIYF.

This clonotype was counted many times. V gene TRBV27 combines with J gene TRBJ1-5; a possible D gene is TRBD1 (5 bases). V was pared by 5 bases and J by 3 bases, with 14 bases between. The CDR3 is made up of 15 amino acids. Germline assignment: CDR1 MNHEY and CDR2 SMNVEV (reference sequence). In nucleotides, the CDR3 is TGTGCCAGCAGTCCACTAGACAGTATCAATCAGCCCCAGCATTTT. Translating it yields CASSPLDSINQPQHF.

This sequence joins TRBV5-1 and TRBJ1-1, with D tentatively TRBD1 (6 bases). Trimming left V 3 bases short and J 5 bases short, with 20 bases between. This CDR3 has 16 residues. From germline, CDR1 is SGHRS and CDR2 YFSETQ. The DNA of the CDR3 is TGCGCCAGCAGCTGGGAAACAGGGAAGGGGAGAACTGAAGCTTTCTTT. Translated: CASSWETGKGRTEAFF.

Worth noting for this clonotype: This could be a read error, since a much larger clone is one nucleotide away. CDR3 in amino acids: CASSPFTGASEAFF. CDR3 sequence (DNA): TGTGCCAGCAGCCCCTTCACAGGGGCCAGTGAAGCTTTCTTT. V usage is TRBV7-9 and J usage is TRBJ1-1; 7 positions agree with TRBD1. The V segment lost 5 bases and the J segment 7 bases; nucleotides outside the gene matches: 10. CDR3 length: 14 amino acids. Germline lookup yields CDR1 SEHNR and CDR2 FQNEAQ (reference sequence).

As regards this clonotype: This is likely a read error, given that the CDR3 carries no conserved phenylalanine or tryptophan at its end. J is TRBJ1-2 and V is TRBV20-1; TRBD1 might be the D (5 bases). Trimming left V 3 bases short and J 8 bases short, with 13 bases between. The CDR3 spans 12 residues. Germline V gives CDR1 DFQATT, CDR2 SNEGSKA (reference sequence). CDR3: CSARSGTFGYTS. The CDR3 DNA is TGCAGTGCTAGGTCAGGGACGTTCGGCTACACCTCC.

This clonotype was observed at least ten times. The gene calls are TRBV28 and TRBJ1-3; no firm D call. V dropped 6 bases and J dropped 1 base, with 10 bases sitting between them. This CDR3 has 14 residues. Germline V lookup: CDR1 MDHEN, CDR2 SYDVKM. The CDR3, as DNA: TGTGCCAGCAGCCTCTTCGGGTCTGGAAACACCATATATTTT. It yields the protein CASSLFGSGNTIYF.

The table lists this clonotype with many counts. This CDR3 reads CSASRSQTYNEQFF. The DNA for the CDR3 is TGCAGTGCTTCCCGCAGTCAAACCTACAATGAGCAGTTCTTC. The genes are TRBV20-1 and TRBJ2-1; unclear D gene. CDR1 is DFQATT and CDR2 is SNEGSKA in the germline V gene (reference sequence). CDR3 length: 14 amino acids. Trimming stripped 5 bases from V and 2 bases from J, with 13 bases between.

The table lists this clonotype with many counts. CDR3 sequence: CASSQDAGGFDEQFF. Here the CDR3 DNA reads TGCGCCAGCAGCCAAGACGCAGGGGGCTTCGATGAGCAGTTCTTC. The rearrangement joins TRBV4-3 to TRBJ2-1, with TRBD1 matching 8 bases. Looked up from germline, CDR1 is LGHNA and CDR2 is YSLEER. The V segment lost 0 bases and the J segment 8 bases; nucleotides outside the gene matches: 6. The CDR3 length is 15 residues.

This clonotype has at least ten counts. J is TRBJ1-2 and V is TRBV2; D is uncertain. The germline CDR1 and CDR2 sequences are SNHLY and FYNNEI. The V and J ends lost 6 bases and 1 base respectively, with 27 bases between them. The CDR3 is made up of 19 amino acids. As DNA, the CDR3 is TGTGCCAGCAGCTCCTCCGTCCCGGGAATCCTACCCCATAACTATGGCTACACCTTC. This encodes CASSSSVPGILPHNYGYTF.

This clonotype was detected many times. The rearrangement joins TRBV7-8 to TRBJ1-1, with D possibly TRBD1 on 5 matching bases. The CDR3 totals 16 residues. Per the germline V gene, CDR1 is SGHVS and CDR2 is FQNEAQ. The germline V and J ends were trimmed by 1 base and 0 bases, with 12 bases remaining between them. For the CDR3, the DNA is TGTGCCAGCAGCTTAGGGCTCAGGGCCCTGAACACTGAAGCTTTCTTT. Its translation: CASSLGLRALNTEAFF.

This clonotype was recorded at least ten times. The J gene is TRBJ2-1, the V gene TRBV20-1, with 8 bases identical to TRBD1. CDR1 DFQATT and CDR2 SNEGSKA come from the germline V gene (reference sequence). The CDR3 runs 13 residues. After removal of 3 bases from V and 5 bases from J, the junction contained 3 bases not matched to a gene. The CDR3 DNA reads TGCAGTGCTAGCCTGGACAGGGACAATGAGCAGTTCTTC. This gives the protein CSASLDRDNEQFF.

This clonotype was seen a single time. This rearrangement joins TRBV28 to TRBJ2-1; 8 nucleotides agree with TRBD1. CDR3 length equals 14 residues. V shed 2 bases, J shed 4 bases, and the junction held 1 base outside the gene matches. The germline CDR1 and CDR2 sequences are MDHEN and SYDVKM. CDR3 nucleotide sequence: TGTGCCAGCAGTTTAACAGGGGGTTACAATGAGCAGTTCTTC. Amino acids: CASSLTGGYNEQFF.

The rearrangement links TRBV24-1 to TRBJ2-1; D assignment may be TRBD1 or TRBD2 (5 bases each). In germline, CDR1 is KGHDR, CDR2 SFDVKD. The V end lost 8 bases, the J end lost 7 bases, and 20 bases lay between the germline ends. The CDR3 has 15 residues. The chain's CDR3 is CATKGRDVFDNEQFF. DNA for the CDR3: TGTGCCACCAAGGGTCGGGACGTATTTGATAATGAGCAGTTCTTC.

This clonotype has a count of ten or more. The chain combines TRBV5-1 with TRBJ2-3; D is possibly TRBD1 (7 bases). V shed 0 bases and J shed 3 bases, with 11 bases lying between them. The CDR3 length is 15 residues. The V gene's germline CDR1 is SGHRS and CDR2 YFSETQ. CDR3 amino acids: CASSLARGDTDTQYF. The CDR3 region has the DNA TGCGCCAGCAGCTTGGCCAGGGGGGATACAGATACGCAGTATTTT.

This chain uses TRBV7-9 with TRBJ2-1; weak D call: TRBD2 (6 bases). The CDR3 contains 13 residues. CDR1 is SEHNR and CDR2 is FQNEAQ in the germline V gene (reference sequence). Trimming took 6 bases from V and 8 from J, leaving 14 bases between them. The chain's CDR3 is CASSIDGSDEQFF. CDR3 nucleotide sequence: TGTGCCAGCAGTATAGACGGGAGTGATGAGCAGTTCTTC.

This clonotype was counted ten times or more. J is TRBJ2-3 and V is TRBV5-1, with 12 bases lining up with TRBD2. Germline V gene lookup returns CDR1 SGHRS and CDR2 YFSETQ. The junction had 15 bases not matched to a gene; V was cut back by 3 bases and J by 7 bases. There are 18 residues in the CDR3. CDR3 loop: CASSSPPSSGGAFNTQYF. DNA of the CDR3: TGCGCCAGCAGCTCGCCCCCTTCTAGCGGGGGGGCCTTTAATACGCAGTATTTT.

The gene calls are TRBV7-3 and TRBJ2-1; 10 nucleotides match TRBD2. The length of the CDR3 is 16 residues. The V gene's germline CDR1 is SGHTA and CDR2 FQGTGA. The V gene end was trimmed by 5 bases and the J gene end by 5 bases; junction bases not matched to a gene: 9. The CDR3 nucleotides are TGTGCCAGCAGCCCCCTAGCGGGGGCCCCTCACAATGAGCAGTTCTTC. Its protein is CASSPLAGAPHNEQFF.

In this sample, this clonotype turned up many times. This chain links TRBV2 with TRBJ2-3; the D gene is possibly TRBD2 (7 bases). The CDR3 consists of 16 residues. V lost 2 bases and J 2 bases, leaving 14 bases between the germline ends. Germline lookup yields CDR1 SNHLY and CDR2 FYNNEI. This CDR3 reads CASSELGGGVTDTQYF. As DNA, the CDR3 is TGTGCCAGCAGTGAACTAGGAGGGGGGGTCACAGATACGCAGTATTTT.

This clonotype was observed many times. Here the CDR3 reads CASSLLASYGYTF. CDR3 nucleotide sequence: TGCGCCAGCAGCTTGTTGGCAAGCTATGGCTACACCTTC. The chain joins TRBV5-1 to TRBJ1-2; D gene uncertain. From germline, CDR1 is SGHRS and CDR2 YFSETQ. The CDR3 runs 13 residues. V lost 1 base and J 4 bases, leaving 8 bases between the germline ends.

V and J are TRBV27 and TRBJ1-1; D uncertain. Trimming took off 2 bases at V and 3 bases at J, with 13 bases between the two ends. Germline assignment: CDR1 MNHEY and CDR2 SMNVEV (reference sequence). This CDR3 is built from 15 residues. Written as DNA, the CDR3 is TGTGCCAGCAGTTTAAGAGCTCGACGGGACACTGAAGCTTTCTTT. Its protein product is CASSLRARRDTEAFF.

The sample holds many counts of this clonotype. V is TRBV20-1 and J is TRBJ2-5; TRBD2 aligns across 10 bases. Trimming cost V 7 bases and J 2 bases; bases outside gene matches: 7. Germline V CDR1 and CDR2: DFQATT, SNEGSKA (reference sequence). The CDR3 sequence is 14 residues long. CDR3 loop: CSVSSGGRQETQYF. CDR3 sequence (DNA): TGCAGTGTTAGTAGCGGGGGGCGTCAAGAGACCCAGTACTTC.

The rearrangement joins TRBV7-2 to TRBJ2-3; either TRBD1 or TRBD2 may fit D (5 bases each). With 8 bases removed from V and 2 bases from J, the gap between germline ends came to 14 bases. The CDR3 spans 14 residues. In germline, CDR1 is SGHTA, CDR2 FQGNSA. CDR3 sequence: CASSRLGTTDTQYF. In DNA, the CDR3 is TGTGCCAGCTCCCGTCTAGGGACCACAGATACGCAGTATTTT.

This clonotype was seen at least ten times. The rearrangement joins TRBV10-3 to TRBJ2-1; D possibly corresponds to TRBD2 (6 bases). The CDR3 runs 13 residues. Germline CDR1 reads ENHRY; CDR2 reads SYGVKD. The V end lost 7 bases, the J end lost 5 bases, and 12 bases lay between the germline ends. CDR3 sequence: CAITPGGNNEQFF. DNA for the CDR3: TGTGCCATCACCCCGGGCGGGAACAATGAGCAGTTCTTC.

The table lists this clonotype with many counts. V and J are TRBV12-3 or TRBV12-4 and TRBJ2-1; 9 nucleotides agree with TRBD2. After removal of 1 base from V and 7 bases from J, the junction contained 5 bases not matched to a gene. The CDR3 runs 15 residues. The CDR3 reads CASSLGSGGINEQFF. The CDR3 nucleotides are TGTGCCAGCAGTTTAGGTAGCGGGGGCATAAATGAGCAGTTCTTC.

This clonotype was counted many times. The chain has TRBV6-1 and TRBJ2-6; no reliable D call. Between the trimmed V and J ends, which lost 7 bases and 0 bases, there was a span of 13 bases. Looked up from germline, CDR1 is MNHNS and CDR2 is SASEGT. The CDR3 spans 16 residues. The CDR3 DNA reads TGTGCCAGCACTCAACCGTCGGGCTCTGGGGCCAACGTCCTGACTTTC. Its translation is CASTQPSGSGANVLTF.

This clonotype was recorded at least ten times. The chain links TRBV30 to TRBJ2-1; D tentatively reads TRBD1 or TRBD2 (5 bases each). This CDR3 region has 15 residues. CDR1 and CDR2 (germline): GTSNPN, SVGIG (reference sequence). Trimming removed 1 base from V and 4 bases from J, with 14 bases in between. The CDR3 nucleotides read TGTGCCTGGAGTGAAGGGGAGACCCGGTACAATGAGCAGTTCTTC. This codes for CAWSEGETRYNEQFF.

This clonotype was detected ten times or more. The V gene is TRBV29-1, the J gene TRBJ1-1; D remains unclear. V was trimmed by 2 bases and J by 0 bases, leaving 7 bases between them. This CDR3 contains 13 residues. Germline V gene data show CDR1 as SQVTM and CDR2 as ANQGSEA. The CDR3 loop is CSVERRMNTEAFF. The DNA for the CDR3 is TGCAGCGTTGAAAGACGGATGAACACTGAAGCTTTCTTT.

This clonotype came up a few times. This chain connects TRBV29-1 to TRBJ1-2; maybe TRBD1 (5 bases). CDR1 is SQVTM, CDR2 ANQGSEA, per germline. This CDR3 is 14 amino acids long. V lost 3 bases and J 7 bases, leaving 18 bases between the germline ends. In nucleotides, the CDR3 is TGCAGCGTTGATTTGGGGACGGGGGTCGGTGGCTACACCTTC. It is translated as CSVDLGTGVGGYTF.

This clonotype has a count of ten or more. DNA for the CDR3: TGTGCCAGTAGTGGTTCTAGGGCAGAGACCCAGTACTTC. It is translated as CASSGSRAETQYF. The chain recombines TRBV19 with TRBJ2-5; no definite D call. CDR3 length: 13 residues. Germline V lookup: CDR1 LNHDA, CDR2 SQIVND (reference sequence). Trimming took 5 bases from V and 4 from J, leaving 11 bases between them.